These 3 T cell receptor beta chains share one sample of origin, sequenced in a study of Tregs in tolerant kidney transplant recipients. Only in-frame clones appear in the TCRdb table, and some are missing; sequencing was by immunoSEQ multiplex PCR. The table records 35,000 to 50,000 clones, around 95% of them present only once. These receptors lack a known antigen. Input material: Tregs from blood cultured with allogeneic cells. These receptors all come from a human donor in good health.

The chain carries TRBV9 and TRBJ1-4, with 7 bases fitting TRBD1. CDR1 and CDR2 from the germline V gene are SGDLS and YYNGEE. V lost 3 bases, J lost 8 bases, and 10 bases stayed unmatched. The CDR3 contains 15 residues. The CDR3 spells CASSAHRGVGEKLFF. The CDR3 DNA sequence: TGTGCCAGCAGCGCGCACAGGGGTGTTGGAGAAAAACTGTTTTTT.

The chain links TRBV27 to TRBJ1-5; D is uncertain. The CDR3 sequence is 15 residues long. Germline lookup yields CDR1 MNHEY and CDR2 SMNVEV (reference sequence). The V end was cut by 3 bases, the J end by 0 bases, with 9 bases between. The CDR3 nucleotides read TGTGCCAGCAGTTTTCGGGGAAATAGCAATCAGCCCCAGCATTTT. Translation: CASSFRGNSNQPQHF.

This rearrangement joins TRBV10-2 to TRBJ2-7; D may be TRBD1 (5 bases). The V end was cut by 2 bases, the J end by 3 bases, with 8 bases between. The CDR3 spans 13 residues. Germline V gene sequence: CDR1 WSHSY, CDR2 SAAADI. DNA of the CDR3: TGCGCCAGCAGTGAGGACAGATTCTACGAGCAGTACTTC. Protein product: CASSEDRFYEQYF.